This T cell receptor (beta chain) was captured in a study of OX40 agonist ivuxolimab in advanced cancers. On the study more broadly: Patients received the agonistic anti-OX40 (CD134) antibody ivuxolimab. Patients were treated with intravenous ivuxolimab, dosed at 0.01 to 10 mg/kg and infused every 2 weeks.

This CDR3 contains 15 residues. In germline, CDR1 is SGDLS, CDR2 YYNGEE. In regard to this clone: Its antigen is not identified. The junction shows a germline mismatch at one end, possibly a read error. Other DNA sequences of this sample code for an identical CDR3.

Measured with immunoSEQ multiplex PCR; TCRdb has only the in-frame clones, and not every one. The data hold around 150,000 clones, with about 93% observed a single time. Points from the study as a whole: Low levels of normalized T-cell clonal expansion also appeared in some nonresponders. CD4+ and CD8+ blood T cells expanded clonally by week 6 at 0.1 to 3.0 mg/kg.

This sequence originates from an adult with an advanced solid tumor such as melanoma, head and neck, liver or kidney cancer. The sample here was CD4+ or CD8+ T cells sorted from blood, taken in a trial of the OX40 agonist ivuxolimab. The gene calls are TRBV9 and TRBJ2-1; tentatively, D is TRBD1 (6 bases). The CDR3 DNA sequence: TGTGCCAGCAGCCCCCCCGGACAGCTCAACAATGAGCAATTCTTC. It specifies CASSPPGQLNNEQFF.